This T cell receptor beta chain stems from a study of T-cell reconstitution after alpha-beta-depleted transplantation in children. Study outcomes and limitations: Surviving recipient T cells and intrathymic progenitors accounted for some patients' high TCRbeta diversity at day 60.

The length of the CDR3 is 15 residues. V trimming: 2 bases; J trimming: 3 bases; junction bases outside the gene matches: 5. Per germline, CDR1 KGHSH and CDR2 LQKENI. This clonotype was seen a few times. Its antigen is undetermined. Molecular barcoding with unique molecular identifiers was used for the TCRbeta library. TCRdb called the PCR reads again in MiXCR, with one record for every CDR3 protein. The table lists fewer than 550,000 distinct CDR3 sequences, about an eighth of them singletons, with 14% in the top ten. This chain links TRBV18 with TRBJ2-7; 9 positions match TRBD1. The sample consisted of PBMCs, mostly from graft donor cells, taken 180 days after TCRalphabeta/CD19-depleted stem cell transplant. This TCR derives from a female patient aged 2 to 10 who had a stem cell transplant for aplastic anemia, so the T cells may come from the graft donor. The CDR3 DNA sequence: TGTGCCAGCTCACCAAGAGGACAGGGGATCTACGAGCAGTACTTC. It specifies CASSPRGQGIYEQYF. Complete variable domain (other parts from reference TRBV18 and TRBJ2-7): NAGVMQNPRHLVRRRGQEARLRCSPMKGHSHVYWYRQLPEEGLKFMVYLQKENIIDESGMPKERFSAEFPKEGPSILRIQQVVRGDSAAYFCASSPRGQGIYEQYFGPGTRLTVT.